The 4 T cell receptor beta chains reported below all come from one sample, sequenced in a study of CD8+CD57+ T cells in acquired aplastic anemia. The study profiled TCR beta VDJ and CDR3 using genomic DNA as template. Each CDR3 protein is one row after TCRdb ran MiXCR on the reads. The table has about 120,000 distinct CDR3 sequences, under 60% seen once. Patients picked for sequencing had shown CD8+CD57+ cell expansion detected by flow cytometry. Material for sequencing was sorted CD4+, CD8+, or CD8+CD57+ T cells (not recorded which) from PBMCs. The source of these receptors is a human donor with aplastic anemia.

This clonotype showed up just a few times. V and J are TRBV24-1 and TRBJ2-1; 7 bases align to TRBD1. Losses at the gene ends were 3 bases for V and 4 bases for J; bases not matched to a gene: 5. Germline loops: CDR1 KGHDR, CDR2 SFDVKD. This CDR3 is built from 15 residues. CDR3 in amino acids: CATSDPPTGYNEQFF. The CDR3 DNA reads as TGTGCCACCAGTGATCCACCGACAGGGTACAATGAGCAGTTCTTC.

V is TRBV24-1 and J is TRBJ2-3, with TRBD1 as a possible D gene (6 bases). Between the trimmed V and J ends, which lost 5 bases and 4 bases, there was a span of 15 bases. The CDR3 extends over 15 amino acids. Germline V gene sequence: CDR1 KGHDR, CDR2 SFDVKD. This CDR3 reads CATSGPQDSSDTQYF. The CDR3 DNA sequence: TGTGCCACCAGTGGCCCCCAGGACAGTTCAGATACGCAGTATTTT.

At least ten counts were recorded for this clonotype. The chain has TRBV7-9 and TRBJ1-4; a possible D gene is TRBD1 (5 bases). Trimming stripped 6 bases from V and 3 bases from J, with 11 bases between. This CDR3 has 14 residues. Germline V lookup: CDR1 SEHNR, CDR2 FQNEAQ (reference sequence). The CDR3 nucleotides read TGTGCCAGCAGGGCGACAGTAGCTAATGAAAAACTGTTTTTT. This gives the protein CASRATVANEKLFF. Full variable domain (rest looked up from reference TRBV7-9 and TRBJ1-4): DTGVSQNPRHKITKRGQNVTFRCDPISEHNRLYWYRQTLGQGPEFLTYFQNEAQLEKSRLLSDRFSAERPKGSFSTLEIQRTEQGDSAMYLCASRATVANEKLFFGSGTQLSVL.

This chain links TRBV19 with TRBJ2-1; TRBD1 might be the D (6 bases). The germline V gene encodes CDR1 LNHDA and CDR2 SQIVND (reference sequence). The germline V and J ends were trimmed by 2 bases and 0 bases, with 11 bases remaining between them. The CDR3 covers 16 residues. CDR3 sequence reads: CASSIPRTVSYNEQFF. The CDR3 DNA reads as TGTGCCAGTAGTATACCAAGGACAGTCTCCTACAATGAGCAGTTCTTC. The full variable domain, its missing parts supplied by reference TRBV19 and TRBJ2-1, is DGGITQSPKYLFRKEGQNVTLSCEQNLNHDAMYWYRQDPGQGLRLIYYSQIVNDFQKGDIAEGYSVSREKKESFPLTVTSAQKNPTAFYLCASSIPRTVSYNEQFFGPGTRLTVL.